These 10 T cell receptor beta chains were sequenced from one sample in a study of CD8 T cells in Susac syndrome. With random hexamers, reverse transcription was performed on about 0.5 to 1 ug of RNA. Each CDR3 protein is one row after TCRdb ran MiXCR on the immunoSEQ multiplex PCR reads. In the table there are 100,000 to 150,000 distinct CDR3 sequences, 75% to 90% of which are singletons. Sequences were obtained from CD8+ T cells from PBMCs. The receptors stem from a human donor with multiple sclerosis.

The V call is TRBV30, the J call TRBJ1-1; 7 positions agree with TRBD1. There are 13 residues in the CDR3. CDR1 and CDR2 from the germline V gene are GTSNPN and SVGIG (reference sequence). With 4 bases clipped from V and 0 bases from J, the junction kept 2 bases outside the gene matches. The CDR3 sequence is CAWMGQMNTEAFF. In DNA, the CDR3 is TGTGCCTGGATGGGACAGATGAACACTGAAGCTTTCTTT.

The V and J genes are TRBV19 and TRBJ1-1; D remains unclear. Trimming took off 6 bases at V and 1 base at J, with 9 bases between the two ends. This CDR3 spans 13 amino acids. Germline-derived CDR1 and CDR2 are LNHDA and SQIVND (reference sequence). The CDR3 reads CASRAGPNTEAFF. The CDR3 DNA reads TGTGCCAGTAGAGCGGGCCCGAACACTGAAGCTTTCTTT. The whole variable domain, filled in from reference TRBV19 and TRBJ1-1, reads DGGITQSPKYLFRKEGQNVTLSCEQNLNHDAMYWYRQDPGQGLRLIYYSQIVNDFQKGDIAEGYSVSREKKESFPLTVTSAQKNPTAFYLCASRAGPNTEAFFGQGTRLTVV.

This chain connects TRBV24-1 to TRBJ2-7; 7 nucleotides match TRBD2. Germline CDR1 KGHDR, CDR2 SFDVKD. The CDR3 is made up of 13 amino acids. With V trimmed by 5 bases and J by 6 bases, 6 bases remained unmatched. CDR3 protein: CATSGQRGGEQYF. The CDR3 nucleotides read TGTGCCACCAGTGGGCAGCGGGGCGGCGAGCAGTACTTC.

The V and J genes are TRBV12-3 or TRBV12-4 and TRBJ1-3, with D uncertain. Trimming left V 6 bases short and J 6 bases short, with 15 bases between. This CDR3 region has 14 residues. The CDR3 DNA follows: TGTGCCAGCAGCCCCGTTGGGATGGAAAACACCATATATTTT. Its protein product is CASSPVGMENTIYF.

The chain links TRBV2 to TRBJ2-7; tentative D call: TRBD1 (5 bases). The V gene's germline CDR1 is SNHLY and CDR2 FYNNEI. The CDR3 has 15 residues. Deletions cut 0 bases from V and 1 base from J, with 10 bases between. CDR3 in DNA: TGTGCCAGCAGTGAAGCCCGCCGACAGTCCTACGAGCAGTACTTC. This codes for CASSEARRQSYEQYF. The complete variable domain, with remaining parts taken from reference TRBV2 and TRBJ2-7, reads EPEVTQTPSHQVTQMGQEVILRCVPISNHLYFYWYRQILGQKVEFLVSFYNNEISEKSEIFDDQFSVERPDGSNFTLKIRSTKLEDSAMYFCASSEARRQSYEQYFGPGTRLTVT.

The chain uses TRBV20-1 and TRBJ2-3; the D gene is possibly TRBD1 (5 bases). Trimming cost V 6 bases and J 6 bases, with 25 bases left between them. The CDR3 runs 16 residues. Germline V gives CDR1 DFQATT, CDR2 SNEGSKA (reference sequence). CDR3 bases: TGCAGTGCGAAAACCCCACCGACAGCATACAGGGATACGCAGTATTTT. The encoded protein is CSAKTPPTAYRDTQYF.

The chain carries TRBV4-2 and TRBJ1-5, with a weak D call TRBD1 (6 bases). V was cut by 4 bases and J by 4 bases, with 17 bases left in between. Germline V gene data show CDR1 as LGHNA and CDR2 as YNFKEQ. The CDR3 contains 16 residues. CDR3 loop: CASSPEGDTPNQPQHF. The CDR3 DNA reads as TGTGCCAGCAGCCCCGAAGGGGACACACCTAATCAGCCCCAGCATTTT.

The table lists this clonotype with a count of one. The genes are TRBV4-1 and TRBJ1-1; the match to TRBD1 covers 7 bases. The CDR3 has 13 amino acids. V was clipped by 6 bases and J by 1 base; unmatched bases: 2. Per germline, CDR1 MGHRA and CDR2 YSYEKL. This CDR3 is CASRRQGNTEAFF. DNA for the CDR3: TGCGCCAGCAGGCGACAGGGGAACACTGAAGCTTTCTTT.

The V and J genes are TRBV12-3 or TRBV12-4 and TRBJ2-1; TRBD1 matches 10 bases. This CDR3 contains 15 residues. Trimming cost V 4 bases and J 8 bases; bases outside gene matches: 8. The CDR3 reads CASSSPGQGYHEQFF. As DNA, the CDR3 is TGTGCCAGCAGTTCTCCGGGACAGGGGTACCATGAGCAGTTCTTC.

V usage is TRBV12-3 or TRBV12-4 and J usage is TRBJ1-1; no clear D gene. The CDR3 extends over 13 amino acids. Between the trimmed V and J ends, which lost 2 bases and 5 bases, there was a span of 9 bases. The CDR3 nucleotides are TGTGCCAGCAGTTTAAGTGCGGGGACTGAAGCTTTCTTT. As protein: CASSLSAGTEAFF.